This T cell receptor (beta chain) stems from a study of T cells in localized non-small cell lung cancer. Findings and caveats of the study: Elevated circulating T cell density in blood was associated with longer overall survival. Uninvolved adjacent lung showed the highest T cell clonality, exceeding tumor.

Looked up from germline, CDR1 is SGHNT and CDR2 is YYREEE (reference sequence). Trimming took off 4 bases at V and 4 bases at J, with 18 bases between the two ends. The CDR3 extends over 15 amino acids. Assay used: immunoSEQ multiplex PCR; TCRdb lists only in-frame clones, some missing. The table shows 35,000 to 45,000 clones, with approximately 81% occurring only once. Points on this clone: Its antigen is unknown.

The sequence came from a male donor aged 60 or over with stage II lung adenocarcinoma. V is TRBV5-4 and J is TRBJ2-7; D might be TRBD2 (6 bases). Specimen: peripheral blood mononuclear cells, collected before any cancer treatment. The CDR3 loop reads CASSRESLTHYEQYF. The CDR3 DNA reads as TGTGCCAGCAGCCGGGAGAGCCTGACTCATTACGAGCAGTACTTC.